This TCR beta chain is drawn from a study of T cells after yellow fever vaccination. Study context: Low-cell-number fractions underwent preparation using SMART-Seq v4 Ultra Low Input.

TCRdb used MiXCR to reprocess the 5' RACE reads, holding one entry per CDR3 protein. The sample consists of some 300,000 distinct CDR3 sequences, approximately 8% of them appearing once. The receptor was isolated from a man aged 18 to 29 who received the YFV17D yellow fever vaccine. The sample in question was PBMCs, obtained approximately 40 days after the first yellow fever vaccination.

DNA for the CDR3: TGCAGCGTTGCGGCGGGTTCGAACACTGAAGCTTTCTTT. Residues: CSVAAGSNTEAFF. The rearrangement joins TRBV29-1 to TRBJ1-1; the D is unclear. Deletions cut 4 bases from V and 1 base from J, with 10 bases between. The CDR3 is made up of 13 amino acids. Per germline, CDR1 SQVTM and CDR2 ANQGSEA.